This TCR beta chain is drawn from a study of graft-versus-host responses after intestinal transplantation. With regard to this clone: The antigen is unknown.

Produced via immunoSEQ multiplex PCR; TCRdb's table is partial and in-frame only. The profile shows some 93,000 clones, around 90% of them singletons. From germline, CDR1 is MGHRA and CDR2 YSYEKL. V shed 7 bases and J 2 bases; nucleotides not matched to a gene: 7. CDR3 size: 16 residues. The specimen comprised unstimulated CD8+ T cells sorted from spleen or lymph node cells, sampled before intestinal transplant. V is TRBV4-1 and J is TRBJ2-3, with 12 bases that match TRBD2. This TCR derives from a human donor who received an intestinal transplant. CDR3 bases: TGCGCCAGCAAGTCAAGACTAGCGGGAGCCACAGATACGCAGTATTTT. This encodes CASKSRLAGATDTQYF.